The 8 T cell receptor beta chains below were found in one sample sequenced in a study of control samples from healthy donors and cancer patients. Here immunoSEQ multiplex PCR was the method, and the copy in TCRdb shows in-frame clones only, minus some. The sample lists just over 80,000 clones; 94% were seen once. Sequencing was carried out using blood. The receptors here all came from a woman under 30 in good health.

The genes are TRBV10-3 and TRBJ2-5, with D possibly TRBD2 on 5 matching bases. The germline gives CDR1 ENHRY, CDR2 SYGVKD. V gave up 6 bases and J gave up 5 bases, with 16 bases separating them. The CDR3 has 14 residues. CDR3 sequence (DNA): TGTGCCATCAGCGAGGGTGGGGTTTCGGAGACCCAGTACTTC. Protein: CAISEGGVSETQYF.

A single count supports this clone. The rearrangement uses TRBV5-8 and TRBJ1-1, with D uncertain. This CDR3 is 12 amino acids long. CDR1 is SGHTS and CDR2 is YDEGEE in the germline V gene. V was clipped by 2 bases and J by 1 base, with 3 bases between them. In DNA, the CDR3 is TGTGCCAGCAGCTTAAGGAACACTGAAGCTTTCTTT. It translates to CASSLRNTEAFF.

The J gene is TRBJ1-1, the V gene TRBV11-2, with TRBD1 matching 11 bases. Trimming at V came to 5 bases and at J to 5 bases, leaving 10 bases not matched to a gene. Per the germline V gene, CDR1 is SGHAT and CDR2 is FQNNGV. CDR3 length: 16 amino acids. CDR3 sequence: CASSLSRGQGVTEAFF. The CDR3 DNA follows: TGTGCCAGCAGCCTATCTCGGGGACAGGGGGTAACTGAAGCTTTCTTT.

This sequence joins TRBV5-4 and TRBJ2-7; TRBD1 aligns across 9 bases. The CDR3 is 15 residues long. The V gene end was trimmed by 3 bases and the J gene end by 1 base; junction bases not matched to a gene: 5. From germline, CDR1 is SGHNT and CDR2 YYREEE (reference sequence). In DNA form, the CDR3 reads TGTGCCAGCAGCTCGGGACAGGGTTTTTCCTACGAGCAGTACTTC. Protein: CASSSGQGFSYEQYF. Full variable domain (remainder filled in from reference TRBV5-4 and TRBJ2-7): ETGVTQSPTHLIKTRGQQVTLRCSSQSGHNTVSWYQQALGQGPQFIFQYYREEENGRGNFPPRFSGLQFPNYSSELNVNALELDDSALYLCASSSGQGFSYEQYFGPGTRLTVT.

The chain is built from TRBV11-2 and TRBJ1-2, with TRBD1 matching over 7 bases. The V segment lost 5 bases and the J segment 7 bases; nucleotides outside the gene matches: 1. CDR1 is SGHAT, CDR2 FQNNGV, per germline. The CDR3 has 11 residues. CDR3 in amino acids: CASSPGGGYTF. As DNA, the CDR3 is TGTGCCAGCAGCCCAGGGGGTGGCTACACCTTC.

V is TRBV19 and J is TRBJ2-3; 8 positions match TRBD2. Per germline, CDR1 LNHDA and CDR2 SQIVND (reference sequence). The ends lost 7 bases at V and 1 base at J; junction bases unmatched: 4. This CDR3 comprises 14 residues. The CDR3 region is CASKPLAGTDTQYF. The CDR3 nucleotides are TGTGCCAGTAAGCCACTAGCGGGCACAGATACGCAGTATTTT.

This sequence joins TRBV7-3 and TRBJ1-1; no clear D. The germline CDR1 and CDR2 sequences are SGHTA and FQGTGA. This CDR3 comprises 13 residues. Trimming removed 2 bases from V and 1 base from J, with 5 bases in between. The CDR3 is CASSLVWNTEAFF. The DNA for the CDR3 is TGTGCCAGCAGCTTAGTGTGGAACACTGAAGCTTTCTTT. Full variable domain (outside the CDR3, taken from reference TRBV7-3 and TRBJ1-1): GAGVSQTPSNKVTEKGKYVELRCDPISGHTALYWYRQSLGQGPEFLIYFQGTGAADDSGLPNDRFFAVRPEGSVSTLKIQRTERGDSAVYLCASSLVWNTEAFFGQGTRLTVV.

As regards this clone: The junction and the germline gene differ at one end; a read error may be behind it. This chain joins TRBV7-9 and TRBJ1-2; D gene uncertain. Germline V gene sequence: CDR1 SEHNR, CDR2 FQNEAQ (reference sequence). The CDR3 is 8 amino acids. The CDR3: CASSIGLF. The CDR3 DNA is TGTGCCAGCAGTATAGGCCTCTTC.